This TCR beta chain came from a study of cytotoxic CD8 clonotypes in ibrutinib-treated CLL. The overall study: Among responders, roughly 24 were partial and 2 complete; after median roughly 70 months, around 14 stayed remitted and 12 progressed. Across samples, productive templates numbered some 250,000 and productive rearrangements reached 94,082 on average. General study results and limits: Public clonotypes, found uncommonly, either contracted or stayed stable on treatment.

The data were produced by immunoSEQ multiplex PCR, yet TCRdb's version contains in-frame clones alone and is incomplete. Of about 140,000 clones in the sample, around 93% were seen once. With 1 base clipped from V and 5 bases from J, the junction kept 12 bases outside the gene matches. Germline lookup yields CDR1 SGHAT and CDR2 FQNNGV. CDR3 length: 18 residues. TCR beta libraries used around 1.8 micrograms of DNA from cryopreserved PBMCs. Turning to this clone: Antigen specificity is unknown.

The material was PBMCs, obtained after 12 months of ibrutinib treatment. This sequence was found in a human donor with chronic lymphocytic leukemia. The chain employs TRBV11-2 and TRBJ2-3; TRBD2 agrees at 10 bases. Here the CDR3 DNA reads TGTGCCAGCAGCTTAGTTCGGAGTAAGCGGGAGGGTAAAGATACGCAGTATTTT. Its translation: CASSLVRSKREGKDTQYF. Filled out from reference TRBV11-2 and TRBJ2-3, the complete variable domain reads EAGVAQSPRYKIIEKRQSVAFWCNPISGHATLYWYQQILGQGPKLLIQFQNNGVVDDSQLPKDRFSAERLKGVDSTLKIQPAKLEDSAVYLCASSLVRSKREGKDTQYFGPGTRLTVL.